These T cell receptor beta chains were read from a single sample in a study of regulatory T cells. Sequenced by immunoSEQ multiplex PCR; TCRdb stores in-frame clones only, minus some. The data show more than 25,000 clones, with roughly 90% seen just once and about 1.4% held by the top ten. Input material: conventional CD4+ T cells sorted from blood. These receptor sequences come from a person aged 18-35 years with CD3G deficiency. CDR3s include the opening cysteine and the closing phenylalanine or tryptophan. D genes are given only for firm matches. Rows give clone size only sometimes, using once, few, many, or a class for an expanded clone.

>TRBJ1-1|TRBV6-6|-|-
CASSRAGGMNTEAFF
TGTGCCAGCAGTAGGGCCGGGGGTATGAACACTGAAGCTTTCTTT
>TRBJ1-2|TRBV6-1|-|-
CASSKTWTEGYTF
TGTGCCAGCAGTAAAACATGGACGGAGGGCTACACCTTC
>TRBJ2-3|TRBV5-1|-|-
CASSVGLVGGTQYF
TGCGCCAGCAGCGTGGGACTAGTAGGGGGCACGCAGTATTTT
>TRBJ1-2|TRBV7-2|-|-
CASSARDAGSGYTF
TGTGCCAGCAGCGCTAGGGACGCGGGATCTGGCTACACCTTC
>TRBJ2-3|TRBV6-1|once|TRBD2
CASSPGLAGTDTQYF
TGTGCCAGCAGTCCTGGACTAGCGGGCACAGATACGCAGTATTTT
>TRBJ1-6|TRBV7-9|-|-
CASSTAGDPPEPLHF
TGTGCCAGCAGCACCGCAGGGGACCCTCCTGAACCCCTCCACTTT
>TRBJ1-3|TRBV18|-|TRBD1
CASSPKQGAAGNTIYF
TGTGCCAGCTCACCGAAACAGGGGGCGGCTGGAAACACCATATATTTT
>TRBJ2-7|TRBV28|few|-
CASSTRGYYEQYF
TGTGCCAGCAGCACCAGGGGTTACTACGAGCAGTACTTC
>TRBJ2-1|TRBV5-1|-|-
CASSLAVNNEQFF
TGCGCCAGCAGTCTAGCTGTGAACAATGAGCAGTTCTTC
>TRBJ1-2|TRBV30|-|-
CAWGSTYGYTF
TGTGCCTGGGGTTCGACCTATGGCTACACCTTC
>TRBJ2-1|TRBV21-1|-|-
CASSKAGREPCEQFF
TGTGCCAGCAGCAAAGCGGGGCGGGAGCCCTGTGAGCAGTTCTTC
>TRBJ2-1|TRBV7-3|-|-
CASSPDGGREQFF
TGTGCCAGCAGCCCCGATGGTGGGAGGGAGCAGTTCTTC
>TRBJ2-5|TRBV10-3|-|-
CAIRKTGYQETQYF
TGTGCCATCAGAAAAACAGGTTACCAAGAGACCCAGTACTTC
>TRBJ1-1|TRBV5-1|-|-
CASSPGTENTEAFF
TGCGCCAGCAGCCCCGGGACGGAGAACACTGAAGCTTTCTTT
>TRBJ2-1|TRBV5-1|few|-
CASSLEGSDNEQFF
TGCGCCAGCAGCTTGGAGGGCTCTGACAATGAGCAGTTCTTC
>TRBJ2-5|TRBV19|-|TRBD1
CASRLQGARQETQYF
TGTGCCAGTAGACTCCAGGGGGCCAGACAAGAGACCCAGTACTTC
>TRBJ2-1|TRBV10-3|-|-
CATQGGARNEQFF
TGTGCCACCCAGGGGGGGGCGCGAAATGAGCAGTTCTTC
>TRBJ1-2|TRBV6-1|-|TRBD1
CASRWTGEGYTF
TGTGCCAGCAGATGGACAGGGGAAGGCTACACCTTC
>TRBJ2-1|TRBV7-8|-|-
CASSTVRAGNEQFF
TGTGCCAGCAGCACCGTCCGGGCCGGCAATGAGCAGTTCTTC
>TRBJ2-7|TRBV4-1|-|-
CASSREGGYEQYF
TGCGCCAGCAGCAGAGAGGGGGGTTACGAGCAGTACTTC
>TRBJ2-1|TRBV28|-|TRBD1
CASSGLGQGYNEQFF
TGTGCCAGCAGTGGCTTGGGACAGGGGTACAATGAGCAGTTCTTC
>TRBJ2-1|TRBV5-1|-|TRBD2
CASSLNLLAGENNEQFF
TGCGCCAGCAGCTTGAACCTGCTAGCGGGAGAGAACAATGAGCAGTTCTTC
>TRBJ2-4|TRBV21-1|-|-
CASSKPPGTAKNIQYF
TGTGCCAGCAGCAAACCACCGGGGACTGCCAAAAACATTCAGTACTTC
>TRBJ2-1|TRBV28|-|-
CASSSWGDNEQFF
TGTGCCAGCAGTTCATGGGGTGACAATGAGCAGTTCTTC
>TRBJ1-6|TRBV30|-|TRBD1
CAWSVFRGQGDNSPLHF
TGTGCCTGGAGTGTATTCCGCGGGCAGGGGGATAATTCACCCCTCCACTTT
>TRBJ2-3|TRBV5-1|-|TRBD2
CASSRSGSGDTQYF
TGCGCCAGCAGCCGCAGCGGGAGCGGAGATACGCAGTATTTT
>TRBJ1-1|TRBV7-3|-|-
CASSPPAERNTEAFF
TGTGCCAGCAGCCCCCCGGCCGAGAGGAACACTGAAGCTTTCTTT
>TRBJ2-1|TRBV6-6|-|-
CASSPVGEVQFF
TGTGCCAGCAGCCCAGTAGGGGAGGTGCAGTTCTTC
>TRBJ2-3|TRBV19|-|-
CASSIGLVDTQYF
TGTGCCAGTAGTATCGGCCTAGTAGATACGCAGTATTTT
>TRBJ1-5|TRBV23-1|-|-
CASSHCLEGNQPQHF
TGCGCCAGCAGTCACTGTTTGGAAGGCAATCAGCCCCAGCATTTT
>TRBJ1-1|TRBV19|-|-
CASSIGTWGEAFF
TGTGCCAGTAGTATCGGGACGTGGGGTGAAGCTTTCTTT
>TRBJ2-3|TRBV27|-|-
CASRAGRARTDTQYF
TGTGCCAGCAGGGCAGGGCGCGCACGTACAGATACGCAGTATTTT
>TRBJ2-6|TRBV11-2|-|-
CASRFGGGSSGANVLTF
TGTGCCAGCAGGTTTGGAGGGGGCTCTTCTGGGGCCAACGTCCTGACTTTC